The rows below give T cell receptor beta chains drawn from one sample of a study of T cell repertoires in cytomegalovirus infection. MiXCR was run by TCRdb on the reads, yielding one entry per CDR3 protein. The data hold 350,000 to 450,000 distinct CDR3 sequences, with 15% to 20% observed a single time. Sequenced sample: PBMCs. These receptors originate from a human donor in good health (CMV status not recorded). Some clones in this sample may be carry-over from other donors' samples. Each CDR3 is given with its conserved first and last residue. Rows give clone size only sometimes, using once, few, many, or a class for an expanded clone.

abundance,j_gene,len,v_gene,CDR3aa
many,TRBJ1-6,18,TRBV4-3,CASSLEFRGAPFNSPLHF
.,TRBJ2-7,12,TRBV20-1,CSAKAGFYEQYF
.,TRBJ1-1,14,TRBV11-2,CASSLGGTYTEAFF
.,TRBJ1-2,13,TRBV3-1,CASSYRGPYGYTF
.,TRBJ1-2,12,TRBV11-2,CASSIYRGGYTF
.,TRBJ2-5,16,TRBV20-1,CSARVSSGRAVETQYF
.,TRBJ1-2,14,TRBV10-3,CAISEIQGRYGYTF
many,TRBJ2-3,16,TRBV11-2,CASSLGEGGGTDTQYF
many,TRBJ2-3,17,TRBV6-6,CASSFEGSGQFRDTQYF
.,TRBJ2-7,15,TRBV19,CASSAGQGSSYEQYF
.,TRBJ2-1,13,TRBV7-9,CASSLVAGPEQFF
many,TRBJ2-3,16,TRBV11-3,CASSLGPAWGTDTQYF
.,TRBJ2-1,13,TRBV11-3,CASSSRTGAEQFF
.,TRBJ1-4,13,TRBV4-3,CASSLNPGQGVFF
few,TRBJ1-1,15,TRBV7-6,CASSLRGREDTEAFF
few,TRBJ2-1,13,TRBV5-4,CASTTVHFDEQFF
.,TRBJ2-3,18,TRBV6-2/TRBV6-3,CASSYSISGQGTADTQYF
many,TRBJ2-7,14,TRBV6-6,CASRRGGESGEQYF
few,TRBJ1-1,14,TRBV19,CASSIPTVNTEAFF
few,TRBJ1-5,14,TRBV6-2/TRBV6-3,CASSYRRGPQPQHF
many,TRBJ2-3,18,TRBV7-2,CASSRPSGVTGPTDTQYF
.,TRBJ1-2,14,TRBV5-6,CASSLGLGDYGYTF
many,TRBJ1-1,16,TRBV7-9,CASIASETGGYTEAFF
.,TRBJ2-1,18,TRBV19,CASSIDSTSGGPYNEQFF
.,TRBJ2-1,16,TRBV10-2,CASSESVWGGQYEQFF
.,TRBJ2-1,15,TRBV5-4,CASRQGTDSYNEQFF